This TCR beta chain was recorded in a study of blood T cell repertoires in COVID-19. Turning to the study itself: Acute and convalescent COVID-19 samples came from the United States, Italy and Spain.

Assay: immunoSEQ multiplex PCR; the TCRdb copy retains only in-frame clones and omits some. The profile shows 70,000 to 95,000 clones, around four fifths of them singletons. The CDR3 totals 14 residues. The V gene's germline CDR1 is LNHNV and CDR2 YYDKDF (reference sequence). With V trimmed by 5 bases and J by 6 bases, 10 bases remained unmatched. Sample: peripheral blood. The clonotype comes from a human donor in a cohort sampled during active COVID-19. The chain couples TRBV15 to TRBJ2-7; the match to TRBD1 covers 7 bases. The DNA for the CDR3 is TGTGCCACCAGCTTGGCCGGGACAGAGGGCGAGCAGTACTTC. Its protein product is CATSLAGTEGEQYF.